These 19 T cell receptor beta chains came from one sample sequenced in a study of control samples from healthy donors and cancer patients. The method was immunoSEQ multiplex PCR; TCRdb's version includes in-frame clones alone and lacks a portion of them. Altogether 200,000 or so clones are present, 85% to 95% being singletons, with the ten largest covering more than 1.3%. Sample: blood. Source of these receptors: a man aged 45-60 years in good health.

The V call is TRBV5-1, the J call TRBJ2-5; a possible D gene is TRBD1 (6 bases). Germline V gives CDR1 SGHRS, CDR2 YFSETQ. V lost 2 bases and J lost 5, with 10 bases in between. The CDR3 is 13 residues long. CDR3 bases: TGCGCCAGCAGCTTTCCCCAGGGGGAGACCCAGTACTTC. This sequence encodes CASSFPQGETQYF.

The J gene is TRBJ1-6, the V gene TRBV2, with D tentatively TRBD1 (5 bases). The CDR3 is 16 residues long. The germline CDR1 and CDR2 sequences are SNHLY and FYNNEI. With 6 bases removed from V and 0 bases from J, the gap between germline ends came to 12 bases. The CDR3 loop is CASRGTSSSYNSPLHF. The CDR3 DNA follows: TGTGCCAGCAGGGGGACGTCTAGCTCCTATAATTCACCCCTCCACTTT.

This chain connects TRBV7-6 to TRBJ2-1; 7 bases are shared with TRBD1. Germline V gene data show CDR1 as SGHVS and CDR2 as FNYEAQ. The CDR3 runs to 14 residues. With 3 bases clipped from V and 8 bases from J, the junction kept 7 bases outside the gene matches. CDR3: CASSLTGSGDEQFF. The CDR3 DNA reads TGTGCCAGCAGCTTGACAGGGTCTGGCGATGAGCAGTTCTTC.

This sequence joins TRBV6-1 and TRBJ1-3; no reliable D call. V was clipped by 1 base and J by 2 bases, with 9 bases between them. CDR1 is MNHNS, CDR2 SASEGT, per germline. The CDR3 length is 15 residues. In DNA form, the CDR3 reads TGTGCCAGCAGTGAAGGGAACTGGGCTGGAAACACCATATATTTT. Its translation: CASSEGNWAGNTIYF.

The chain uses TRBV4-1 and TRBJ1-5, with 7 bases that match TRBD1. V shed 4 bases and J 4 bases; nucleotides not matched to a gene: 7. CDR3 length: 15 residues. Per germline, CDR1 MGHRA and CDR2 YSYEKL. The CDR3 here is CASSLTQGENQPQHF. In nucleotides, the CDR3 is TGCGCCAGCAGCCTTACCCAGGGGGAGAATCAGCCCCAGCATTTT.

The chain couples TRBV30 to TRBJ1-1; 9 bases fit TRBD1. Losses at the gene ends were 5 bases for V and 10 bases for J; bases not matched to a gene: 8. Germline V CDR1 and CDR2: GTSNPN, SVGIG (reference sequence). The CDR3 spans 12 residues. The CDR3, as DNA: TGTGCCTGGTCGACAGGGGGATTAGGAGCTTTCTTT. Encoded protein: CAWSTGGLGAFF.

This rearrangement joins TRBV28 to TRBJ2-7; possible D gene TRBD1, 6 bases. Trimming cost V 5 bases and J 2 bases, with 13 bases left between them. Germline V gene sequence: CDR1 MDHEN, CDR2 SYDVKM. The CDR3 contains 14 residues. The CDR3: CASSQPDRTYEQYV. CDR3 nucleotides: TGTGCCAGCAGTCAACCGGACAGAACCTACGAGCAGTACGTC.

The chain links TRBV24-1 to TRBJ2-3; tentative D call: TRBD1 (5 bases). Germline CDR1 reads KGHDR; CDR2 reads SFDVKD. The V end lost 5 bases, the J end lost 7 bases, and 21 bases lay between the germline ends. This CDR3 spans 16 amino acids. In nucleotides, the CDR3 is TGTGCCACCAGTGGTTTACAGGTCGACGAGATTAATACGCAGTATTTT. Translated, it gives CATSGLQVDEINTQYF.

The V call is TRBV6-6, the J call TRBJ1-4; D not resolved. V lost 9 bases, J lost 4 bases, and 6 bases lay in between. CDR3 length: 11 amino acids. Germline-derived CDR1 and CDR2 are MNHNY and SVGAGI (reference sequence). In DNA, the CDR3 is TGTGCCAGTCTAAATAATGAAAAACTGTTTTTT. Protein product: CASLNNEKLFF.

This chain links TRBV10-3 with TRBJ2-5, with D perhaps TRBD2 (6 bases). V lost 8 bases to trimming and J lost 7 bases, with 20 bases between them. The CDR3 runs to 14 residues. CDR1 is ENHRY, CDR2 SYGVKD, per germline. CDR3 residues: CAISAGQGEGTQYF. CDR3 bases: TGTGCCATCTCTGCGGGGCAGGGCGAGGGGACCCAGTACTTC.

The chain couples TRBV27 to TRBJ2-1; TRBD2 matches at 8 bases. CDR3 size: 15 residues. V lost 7 bases, J lost 6 bases, and 11 bases stayed unmatched. Germline V lookup: CDR1 MNHEY, CDR2 SMNVEV (reference sequence). CDR3 sequence (DNA): TGTGCCAGCAAATCGACAGCGGGGGCTCGCAATGAGCAGTTCTTC. Residues: CASKSTAGARNEQFF.

Only one count was recorded for this clone. This sequence joins TRBV9 and TRBJ1-1; perhaps TRBD1 as D (5 bases). Germline V gene sequence: CDR1 SGDLS, CDR2 YYNGEE. The CDR3 has 16 amino acids. Trimming left V 3 bases short and J 0 bases short, with 15 bases between. DNA of the CDR3: TGTGCCAGCAGCGCGACTTCGGGGCCACTGAACACTGAAGCTTTCTTT. Residues: CASSATSGPLNTEAFF.

The chain carries TRBV27 and TRBJ2-7; D gene uncertain. CDR1 and CDR2 from the germline V gene are MNHEY and SMNVEV (reference sequence). The CDR3 is 13 residues long. Trimming left V 6 bases short and J 5 bases short, with 14 bases between. The CDR3 DNA reads as TGTGCCAGCAGAGAACTGCTGTCGCACGAGCAGTACTTC. This gives the protein CASRELLSHEQYF.

The V call is TRBV3-1 (or the pseudogene TRBV3-2), the J call TRBJ1-1; D is perhaps TRBD1 (5 bases). Germline V CDR1 and CDR2: LGHDT, YNNKEL (reference sequence). The ends were cut back, 4 bases at V and 8 bases at J, with 11 bases in the middle. CDR3 length equals 12 residues. In nucleotides, the CDR3 is TGTGCCAGCAGCCCCTTCAGGGAAGAAGCTTTCTTT. It encodes CASSPFREEAFF.

The chain uses TRBV6-5 and TRBJ1-1; D is possibly TRBD1 (6 bases). This CDR3 is built from 16 residues. Trimming stripped 4 bases from V and 7 bases from J, with 22 bases between. Germline-derived CDR1 and CDR2 are MNHEY and SVGAGI. In DNA form, the CDR3 reads TGTGCCAGCAGTTCGCAAGAGGGGGGCGCAGTGAGTGAAGCTTTCTTT. Its protein is CASSSQEGGAVSEAFF.

The chain couples TRBV4-2 to TRBJ2-2; TRBD2 agrees at 14 bases. The V gene's germline CDR1 is LGHNA and CDR2 YNFKEQ. This CDR3 comprises 21 residues. Unmatched junction bases numbered 14, after V lost 4 bases and J lost 1 base. This CDR3 reads CASSLRRGGLAGGRNTGELFF. The CDR3 region has the DNA TGTGCCAGCAGCCTCAGAAGAGGCGGACTAGCGGGGGGCCGGAACACCGGGGAGCTGTTTTTT.

As for this clone: The sample carries other DNA sequences with the same CDR3. This chain uses TRBV12-3 or TRBV12-4 with TRBJ2-1, with no clear D. The CDR3 runs to 13 residues. V was cut by 6 bases and J by 2 bases, with 8 bases left in between. The CDR3 reads CASSSQTYNEQFF. The DNA of the CDR3 is TGTGCCAGCAGCTCCCAGACCTACAATGAGCAGTTCTTC.

The V gene is TRBV6-1, the J gene TRBJ1-2; 9 bases are shared with TRBD1. J gave up 4 bases and V 6 bases, and 15 bases lay outside the gene matches. The CDR3 is 17 residues long. The germline gives CDR1 MNHNS, CDR2 SASEGT. The CDR3 sequence: CASSEFLVGQGSYGYTF. The CDR3 nucleotides are TGTGCCAGCAGCGAATTCCTGGTAGGACAGGGGTCCTATGGCTACACCTTC.

The CDR3 reads CASSYEVNTEAFF. CDR3 DNA: TGTGCCAGCAGTTATGAGGTGAACACTGAAGCTTTCTTT. The J gene is TRBJ1-1, the V gene TRBV6-5, with D unclear. V was shortened by 3 bases and J by 0 bases, with 5 bases between the two germline ends. The CDR3 consists of 13 residues. CDR1 and CDR2 from the germline V gene are MNHEY and SVGAGI.